This is a list of T cell receptor beta chains from one sample in a study of T cells in Graves' hyperthyroidism and ophthalmopathy. MiXCR, run by TCRdb on the multiplex PCR reads, gives a single entry per CDR3 protein. The table records roughly 400,000 distinct CDR3 sequences, roughly 25% of them present only once. The sequenced material came from blood. These receptors all stem from a man aged 50-59 years with Graves' hyperthyroidism. The CDR3 runs from the conserved cysteine through the conserved F or W. D genes are given only for firm matches. Clone size, where shown, is once, few, many, or a class for clones that have expanded.

clone_size: .; j_call: TRBJ1-6; v_call: TRBV12-3/TRBV12-4; d_call: TRBD1; cdr3_nt: TGTGCCAGCTCGTGGGGACAGGGCCGATCACCCCTCCACTTT; cdr3_aa: CASSWGQGRSPLHF
clone_size: few; j_call: TRBJ2-3; v_call: TRBV5-1; d_call: .; cdr3_nt: TGCGCCAGCAGCAGTACAGGGGCGGGAACAGATACGCAGTATTTT; cdr3_aa: CASSSTGAGTDTQYF
clone_size: few; j_call: TRBJ2-5; v_call: TRBV2; d_call: TRBD2; cdr3_nt: TGTGCCAGCAGTTTACTAGCGTTCGAGGAGACCCAGTACTTC; cdr3_aa: CASSLLAFEETQYF
clone_size: many; j_call: TRBJ1-1; v_call: TRBV28; d_call: .; cdr3_nt: TGTGCCAGCAATAACCCCGGGACCTACGCACGGCCCACTGAAGCTTTCTTT; cdr3_aa: CASNNPGTYARPTEAFF
clone_size: few; j_call: TRBJ1-2; v_call: TRBV7-9; d_call: .; cdr3_nt: TGTGCCAGCAGCCAGGGACACAACTATGGCTACACCTTC; cdr3_aa: CASSQGHNYGYTF
clone_size: few; j_call: TRBJ2-7; v_call: TRBV4-1; d_call: TRBD2; cdr3_nt: TGCGCCAGCAGCCAAGGACTAGCGGGAGGTTTAACCTACGAGCAGTACTTC; cdr3_aa: CASSQGLAGGLTYEQYF
clone_size: .; j_call: TRBJ2-1; v_call: TRBV28; d_call: .; cdr3_nt: TGTGCCAGCACCACAAGGGGAGCCTACAATGAGCAGTTCTTC; cdr3_aa: CASTTRGAYNEQFF
clone_size: .; j_call: TRBJ2-3; v_call: TRBV27; d_call: TRBD2; cdr3_nt: TGTGCCAGCAGTTCCAGACTAGCGGTTCACACAGATACGCAGTATTTT; cdr3_aa: CASSSRLAVHTDTQYF
clone_size: few; j_call: TRBJ2-5; v_call: TRBV24-1; d_call: TRBD1; cdr3_nt: TGTGCCACCAGTGAATTTACAGGGGGGCAAGAGACCCAGTACTTC; cdr3_aa: CATSEFTGGQETQYF
clone_size: few; j_call: TRBJ2-1; v_call: TRBV19; d_call: TRBD1; cdr3_nt: TGTGCCAGTAGTCCCCGCCGAGACAGGGGGTTTCAGAATGAGCAGTTCTTC; cdr3_aa: CASSPRRDRGFQNEQFF
clone_size: .; j_call: TRBJ2-7; v_call: TRBV3-1; d_call: TRBD1; cdr3_nt: TGTGCCAGCAGCCCCCAGACAGGGGACTACGAGCAGTACTTC; cdr3_aa: CASSPQTGDYEQYF
clone_size: .; j_call: TRBJ1-1; v_call: TRBV28; d_call: .; cdr3_nt: TGTGCCAGCAGTTTAAAGGGGAGCGTCGCTTTCTTT; cdr3_aa: CASSLKGSVAFF
clone_size: .; j_call: TRBJ2-7; v_call: TRBV15; d_call: .; cdr3_nt: TGTGCCACCAGCAGAACAGGTCCTTCCAGCTACGAGCAGTACTTC; cdr3_aa: CATSRTGPSSYEQYF
clone_size: few; j_call: TRBJ1-6; v_call: TRBV12-3/TRBV12-4; d_call: TRBD1; cdr3_nt: TGTGCCAGCGTCTTATTCGGGGACAGGGACTCACCCCTCCACTTT; cdr3_aa: CASVLFGDRDSPLHF
clone_size: .; j_call: TRBJ2-7; v_call: TRBV5-1; d_call: .; cdr3_nt: TGCGCCAGCAGCCGGGTGGGGAGCGGGTTGGTTTCCGAGCAGTACTTC; cdr3_aa: CASSRVGSGLVSEQYF
clone_size: .; j_call: TRBJ2-7; v_call: TRBV5-1; d_call: .; cdr3_nt: TGCGCCAGCAGCTTGGAGGGGAGGTCGGCCTACGAGCAGTACTTC; cdr3_aa: CASSLEGRSAYEQYF
clone_size: few; j_call: TRBJ1-2; v_call: TRBV6-1; d_call: .; cdr3_nt: TGTGCCAGCAGTTCCGACACCGCTGGCTACACCTTC; cdr3_aa: CASSSDTAGYTF
clone_size: few; j_call: TRBJ2-5; v_call: TRBV20-1; d_call: .; cdr3_nt: TGCAGTGCTCGCCAGCAAGAGACCCAGTACTTC; cdr3_aa: CSARQQETQYF
clone_size: .; j_call: TRBJ2-1; v_call: TRBV11-1; d_call: .; cdr3_nt: TGTGCCAGCAGCTTAAAAGGGACTGCGTCGCCTGAGCAGTTCTTC; cdr3_aa: CASSLKGTASPEQFF
clone_size: .; j_call: TRBJ1-2; v_call: TRBV18; d_call: TRBD1; cdr3_nt: TGTGCCAGCTCACCAGTTGACAGGGTCTATGGCTACACCTTC; cdr3_aa: CASSPVDRVYGYTF
clone_size: .; j_call: TRBJ2-1; v_call: TRBV5-1; d_call: TRBD2; cdr3_nt: TGCGCCAGCAGCGTAGGCACTAGCGGTTCACCCTCCTACAATGAGCAGTTCTTC; cdr3_aa: CASSVGTSGSPSYNEQFF
clone_size: few; j_call: TRBJ2-2; v_call: TRBV29-1; d_call: TRBD2; cdr3_nt: TGCAGCGTTCGGCGCGGGGGAAACACCGGGGAGCTGTTTTTT; cdr3_aa: CSVRRGGNTGELFF
clone_size: few; j_call: TRBJ2-6; v_call: TRBV28; d_call: .; cdr3_nt: TGTGCCAGCAGTTTTCCTACAGCAGCTGGGGCCAACGTCCTGACTTTC; cdr3_aa: CASSFPTAAGANVLTF
clone_size: few; j_call: TRBJ1-6; v_call: TRBV12-3/TRBV12-4; d_call: .; cdr3_nt: TGTGCCAGCAGTTTGAGGCAGTTAAGCTCCTATAATTCACCCCTCCACTTT; cdr3_aa: CASSLRQLSSYNSPLHF
clone_size: many; j_call: TRBJ2-2; v_call: TRBV11-2; d_call: .; cdr3_nt: TGTGCCAGCAGCTTTTACACCGGGGAGCTGTTTTTT; cdr3_aa: CASSFYTGELFF
clone_size: many; j_call: TRBJ2-7; v_call: TRBV12-3/TRBV12-4; d_call: .; cdr3_nt: TGTGCCAGCAGTTCTCTCGGGTTAGGGGCTTACGAGCAGTACTTC; cdr3_aa: CASSSLGLGAYEQYF
clone_size: few; j_call: TRBJ2-2; v_call: TRBV11-2; d_call: TRBD2; cdr3_nt: TGTGCCAGCAGCTCCGGACTAGCGGGAGGGTGGGATGTGGAGCTGTTTTTT; cdr3_aa: CASSSGLAGGWDVELFF
clone_size: .; j_call: TRBJ2-5; v_call: TRBV24-1; d_call: TRBD1; cdr3_nt: TGTGCCACAGGGACCTCTACAGGGGCACCCCAAGAGACCCAGTACTTC; cdr3_aa: CATGTSTGAPQETQYF
clone_size: few; j_call: TRBJ2-1; v_call: TRBV20-1; d_call: TRBD2; cdr3_nt: TGCAGTGCCCCGAGACTAGCGGGAGGAAATGAGCAGTTCTTC; cdr3_aa: CSAPRLAGGNEQFF
clone_size: .; j_call: TRBJ2-7; v_call: TRBV12-3/TRBV12-4; d_call: TRBD2; cdr3_nt: TGTGCCAGCAGCCAAGATGGACTAGCGTCCTACGAGCAGTACTTC; cdr3_aa: CASSQDGLASYEQYF
clone_size: .; j_call: TRBJ2-1; v_call: TRBV12-5; d_call: .; cdr3_nt: TGTGCTAGTGGTTTGACCCATGAGCAGTTCTTC; cdr3_aa: CASGLTHEQFF
clone_size: .; j_call: TRBJ1-1; v_call: TRBV2; d_call: .; cdr3_nt: TGTGCCAGCGGTGTCACACCTACATCCCCTGACACTGAAGCTTTCTTT; cdr3_aa: CASGVTPTSPDTEAFF
clone_size: few; j_call: TRBJ2-1; v_call: TRBV3-1; d_call: .; cdr3_nt: TGTGCCAGCAGCCAAGTTCAGGATTCCAATGAGCAGTTCTTC; cdr3_aa: CASSQVQDSNEQFF
clone_size: .; j_call: TRBJ2-7; v_call: TRBV7-9; d_call: .; cdr3_nt: TGTGCCAGCAGCTTAGGAGTTTTGGAGGACGAGCAGTACTTC; cdr3_aa: CASSLGVLEDEQYF
clone_size: .; j_call: TRBJ2-3; v_call: TRBV6-2/TRBV6-3; d_call: TRBD2; cdr3_nt: TGTGCCAGCAGTTCACTAGCGGGAGTAGATACGCAGTATTTT; cdr3_aa: CASSSLAGVDTQYF
clone_size: .; j_call: TRBJ1-1; v_call: TRBV9; d_call: TRBD1; cdr3_nt: TGTGCCAGCAGCTATAGCAACTCCGGGACAGGGGACGGCACTGAAGCTTTCTTT; cdr3_aa: CASSYSNSGTGDGTEAFF
clone_size: .; j_call: TRBJ1-2; v_call: TRBV2; d_call: .; cdr3_nt: TGTGCCAGCAGTGAAGCCGGGCCCGTCTGGCTCACTTTCTATGGCTACACCTTC; cdr3_aa: CASSEAGPVWLTFYGYTF
clone_size: many; j_call: TRBJ2-1; v_call: TRBV27; d_call: .; cdr3_nt: TGTGCCAGCAGTTTATCTCCAAGACAGGTCAGTGAGCAGTTCTTC; cdr3_aa: CASSLSPRQVSEQFF
clone_size: .; j_call: TRBJ2-7; v_call: TRBV19; d_call: TRBD2; cdr3_nt: TGTGCCAGTAGTTGGGTAGCGGGGGCCTACGAGCAGTACTTC; cdr3_aa: CASSWVAGAYEQYF
clone_size: .; j_call: TRBJ1-5; v_call: TRBV20-1; d_call: .; cdr3_nt: TGCAGTGCTAGGGGGTCCGGAGGCCGAGGGCAGCCCCAGCATTTT; cdr3_aa: CSARGSGGRGQPQHF
clone_size: many; j_call: TRBJ1-6; v_call: TRBV28; d_call: TRBD1; cdr3_nt: TGTGCCAGCAGCCCCGCGACAGGGCATTCACCCCTCCACTTT; cdr3_aa: CASSPATGHSPLHF
clone_size: .; j_call: TRBJ2-1; v_call: TRBV29-1; d_call: TRBD2; cdr3_nt: TGCAGCGTTGAGGGACTAGCCGCCAATGAGCAGTTCTTC; cdr3_aa: CSVEGLAANEQFF
clone_size: few; j_call: TRBJ2-2; v_call: TRBV15; d_call: TRBD2; cdr3_nt: TGTGCCACCAGGAGAAGAGGGGAGGGACTGTTTTTT; cdr3_aa: CATRRRGEGLFF
clone_size: many; j_call: TRBJ1-1; v_call: TRBV11-2; d_call: .; cdr3_nt: TGTGCCAGCAGCTTAGGTCCGGACACTGAAGCTTTCTTT; cdr3_aa: CASSLGPDTEAFF
clone_size: .; j_call: TRBJ1-5; v_call: TRBV11-3; d_call: .; cdr3_nt: TGTGCCAGCAGCTTAGATAGGGGGAGGGTTCATCAGCCCCAGCATTTT; cdr3_aa: CASSLDRGRVHQPQHF
clone_size: .; j_call: TRBJ2-7; v_call: TRBV7-3; d_call: TRBD2; cdr3_nt: TGTGCCAGCAGCTTACCGTCAGGCGGGAGGGAGCCCTACGAGCAGTACTTC; cdr3_aa: CASSLPSGGREPYEQYF
clone_size: few; j_call: TRBJ1-1; v_call: TRBV5-1; d_call: .; cdr3_nt: TGCGCCAGCAGCTTGGTCTCGGAAATGAACACTGAAGCTTTCTTT; cdr3_aa: CASSLVSEMNTEAFF
clone_size: many; j_call: TRBJ2-7; v_call: TRBV12-3/TRBV12-4; d_call: .; cdr3_nt: TGTGCCAGCAGTCAGGCGGGACAGATCTACGAGCAGTACTTC; cdr3_aa: CASSQAGQIYEQYF
clone_size: once; j_call: TRBJ1-5; v_call: TRBV28; d_call: .; cdr3_nt: TGTGCCAGCAGTTTATTCCTCGGCAATCAGCCCCAGCATTTT; cdr3_aa: CASSLFLGNQPQHF
clone_size: many; j_call: TRBJ2-5; v_call: TRBV11-3; d_call: .; cdr3_nt: TGTGCCAGCAGCTTACCCTTTCAGGGGGGGGAGACCCAGTACTTC; cdr3_aa: CASSLPFQGGETQYF
clone_size: many; j_call: TRBJ2-7; v_call: TRBV13; d_call: TRBD1; cdr3_nt: TGTGCCAGCAGGTCAAACCGGGACAGGGGTTCCTACGAGCAGTACTTC; cdr3_aa: CASRSNRDRGSYEQYF
clone_size: .; j_call: TRBJ2-7; v_call: TRBV7-2; d_call: .; cdr3_nt: TGTGCCAGCAGCTTAGCGGCGAGCTCCTACGAGCAGTACTTC; cdr3_aa: CASSLAASSYEQYF
clone_size: few; j_call: TRBJ2-2; v_call: TRBV6-1; d_call: TRBD1; cdr3_nt: TGTGCCATCCTACGGTTAAGGACAGGGTACACCGGGGAGCTGTTTTTT; cdr3_aa: CAILRLRTGYTGELFF
clone_size: many; j_call: TRBJ1-5; v_call: TRBV18; d_call: .; cdr3_nt: TGTGCCAGCTCACCAGAGGGACACCCCAATCAGCCCCAGCATTTT; cdr3_aa: CASSPEGHPNQPQHF
clone_size: many; j_call: TRBJ2-3; v_call: TRBV11-3; d_call: .; cdr3_nt: TGTGCCAGCAGCACCCAGGACGGGGCTACGCAGTATTTT; cdr3_aa: CASSTQDGATQYF
clone_size: few; j_call: TRBJ2-5; v_call: TRBV28; d_call: TRBD2; cdr3_nt: TGTGCCAGCAGTTTCGCGGGAGTATCAGAGACCCAGTACTTC; cdr3_aa: CASSFAGVSETQYF
clone_size: .; j_call: TRBJ1-6; v_call: TRBV14; d_call: TRBD1; cdr3_nt: TGTGCCAGCAGCCTTCGAGACAGGGAAAGTTCACCCCTCCACTTT; cdr3_aa: CASSLRDRESSPLHF
clone_size: .; j_call: TRBJ2-1; v_call: TRBV28; d_call: .; cdr3_nt: TGTGCCACCTTGGGCAGTTACAACAATGAGCAGTTCTTC; cdr3_aa: CATLGSYNNEQFF